Listed below are T cell receptor beta chains from one sample, sequenced in a study of CD8 T cells in Susac syndrome. TCRdb ran MiXCR on the immunoSEQ multiplex PCR reads and lists one entry per CDR3 protein. The sample holds roughly 150,000 distinct CDR3 sequences, around 93% seen once. The material sequenced was CD8+ T cells from PBMCs. These receptors were obtained from a human donor with Susac syndrome. CDR3s include the opening cysteine and the closing phenylalanine or tryptophan. A D gene is named only where the DNA matches it firmly. Clone sizes are given selectively: once, few, many, or a class where the clone is expanded.

clone_size j_call d_call v_call cdr3_nt cdr3_aa
- TRBJ2-7 TRBD2 TRBV27 TGTGCCAGCAGTTTAGGACTAGCGGAAGCCTCCTACGAGCAGTACTTC CASSLGLAEASYEQYF
- TRBJ1-5 - TRBV25-1 TGTGCCAGCAGTGTGGGTGTGTTGGGGCAGCCCCAGCATTTT CASSVGVLGQPQHF
- TRBJ2-7 - TRBV9 TGTGCCAGCAGCGGCGGGAACTACGAGCAGTACTTC CASSGGNYEQYF
- TRBJ2-7 TRBD1 TRBV6-5 TGTGCCAGCAGTTCAGGGGGCCACGAGCAGTACTTC CASSSGGHEQYF
- TRBJ2-5 TRBD1 TRBV10-3 TGTGCCATCGGGACAGACAGAAAAGAGACCCAGTACTTC CAIGTDRKETQYF
- TRBJ2-1 TRBD2 TRBV7-9 TGTGCCAGCAGCTCCCGACTAGCGGGAGCGGACAATGAGCAGTTCTTC CASSSRLAGADNEQFF
few TRBJ2-3 - TRBV11-2 TGTGCCAGCAGCCCGCAAGCAGATACGCAGTATTTT CASSPQADTQYF
- TRBJ2-7 TRBD2 TRBV4-1 TGCGCCAGCAGCCTTTCTAGCGGCGGATACGAGCAGTACTTC CASSLSSGGYEQYF
- TRBJ2-2 - TRBV4-1 TGCGCCAGCAGCCAAGATCTTCCCGGGGAGCTGTTTTTT CASSQDLPGELFF
- TRBJ2-2 TRBD2 TRBV6-5 TGTGCCAGCAGTTACTCCCCCCTAGCGGGAGGGAGTGCCGGGGAGCTGTTTTTT CASSYSPLAGGSAGELFF
- TRBJ2-7 TRBD1 TRBV29-1 TGCAGCGTTGTCCATGCGACAGGGGAACCCTACGAGCAGTACTTC CSVVHATGEPYEQYF
few TRBJ2-1 - TRBV19 TGTGCCAGTAGTATTGGGGGAGGCAATGAGCAGTTCTTC CASSIGGGNEQFF
- TRBJ2-7 - TRBV9 TGTGCCAGCAGCCCCACGTGGGGGTACGAGCAGTACTTC CASSPTWGYEQYF
- TRBJ2-1 - TRBV11-2 TGTGCCAGCAGCTTAGATGACTGGAGGGGCTACAATGAGCAGTTCTTC CASSLDDWRGYNEQFF
- TRBJ2-7 - TRBV28 TGTGCCAGCAGTCCGCTCCCGGACGGAGACTCCTACGAGCAGTACTTC CASSPLPDGDSYEQYF
once TRBJ2-7 - TRBV5-6 TGTGCCAGCGCCCAGTCGGGGGTTGAGCAGTACTTC CASAQSGVEQYF
- TRBJ2-3 TRBD1 TRBV27 TGTGCCAGCAGTTTATCCGGACAGGGTAGGACAGATACGCAGTATTTT CASSLSGQGRTDTQYF
- TRBJ2-7 TRBD1 TRBV5-6 TGTGCCAGCAGCTGGATTACAAATGTGGGACAGGGTTGGAACTTC CASSWITNVGQGWNF